Following are 14 T cell receptor beta chains from one sample sequenced in a study of blood T cell repertoires in COVID-19. Assay: immunoSEQ multiplex PCR; the TCRdb copy retains only in-frame clones and omits some. The sample yields about 350,000 clones, roughly nine tenths seen once. The sequenced sample consisted of peripheral blood. These receptor sequences come from a woman in her sixties with COVID-19, enrolled during active disease.

V usage is TRBV18 and J usage is TRBJ2-7; 12 bases line up with TRBD1. CDR1 and CDR2 (germline): KGHSH, LQKENI. With V trimmed by 3 bases and J by 3 bases, 3 bases remained unmatched. The CDR3 sequence is 15 residues long. CDR3 loop: CASSPGTGGGYEQYF. In DNA form, the CDR3 reads TGTGCCAGCTCACCTGGGACAGGGGGCGGCTACGAGCAGTACTTC.

The chain carries TRBV9 and TRBJ2-2; 7 bases agree with TRBD1. J lost 5 bases, V lost 3 bases, and 7 bases had no gene match. CDR1 and CDR2 (germline): SGDLS, YYNGEE. The CDR3 contains 15 residues. This CDR3 is CASSEQTGWTGELFF. The DNA of the CDR3 is TGTGCCAGCAGCGAACAGACAGGGTGGACCGGGGAGCTGTTTTTT.

The V call is TRBV21-1, the J call TRBJ2-3; TRBD2, as called in the table, went unchecked against the DNA. TRBV21-1 is annotated as a pseudogene. CDR3 size: 17 residues. CDR3 DNA sequence: TGTGCCAGCAGCAAAGGAAGACAGGGACTAGTGGCAGATACGCAGTATTTT. Translated, it gives CASSKGRQGLVADTQYF.

The rearrangement joins TRBV3-1 (or the pseudogene TRBV3-2) to TRBJ1-3, with D perhaps TRBD1 (6 bases). Germline V CDR1 and CDR2: LGHDT, YNNKEL (reference sequence). Trimming pared 3 bases from V and 3 bases from J, leaving 9 bases between. The CDR3 extends over 14 amino acids. The DNA of the CDR3 is TGTGCCAGCAGCCAGGGGGCGCGTGGAAACACCATATATTTT. Translation gives CASSQGARGNTIYF.

This clone showed up just once. The chain carries TRBV4-2 and TRBJ2-1, with D tentatively TRBD2 (6 bases). The CDR3 contains 16 residues. In germline, CDR1 is LGHNA, CDR2 YNFKEQ. V dropped 1 base and J dropped 8 bases, with 18 bases sitting between them. The DNA of the CDR3 is TGTGCCAGCAGCCAAGGACTAGGAGCCTCCCTTCATGAGCAGTTCTTC. Residues: CASSQGLGASLHEQFF.

The chain carries TRBV15 and TRBJ1-5; maybe TRBD1 (6 bases). V lost 3 bases to trimming and J lost 12 bases, with 21 bases between them. The germline V gene encodes CDR1 LNHNV and CDR2 YYDKDF (reference sequence). The CDR3 runs to 15 residues. This CDR3 is CATSSFQDRRYLQHF. Written as DNA, the CDR3 is TGTGCCACCAGCAGTTTTCAAGACAGGCGGTATCTCCAGCATTTT.

In this sample, this clone turned up a few times. CDR3 sequence reads: CASSLTGSSYNEQFF. DNA for the CDR3: TGTGCCAGCAGCTTGACGGGGAGCTCCTACAATGAGCAGTTCTTC. The chain couples TRBV5-4 to TRBJ2-1; weak D call: TRBD2 (5 bases). This CDR3 has 15 residues. Trimming left V 1 base short and J 0 bases short, with 8 bases between. Germline-derived CDR1 and CDR2 are SGHNT and YYREEE (reference sequence).

The chain recombines TRBV4-1 with TRBJ1-1; 7 bases line up with TRBD1. V gave up 0 bases and J gave up 10 bases; unmatched junction bases: 5. The CDR3 sequence is 13 residues long. Per germline, CDR1 MGHRA and CDR2 YSYEKL. The CDR3 DNA reads as TGCGCCAGCAGCCAAGAGACAGGGTGGGCAGCTTTCTTT. This encodes CASSQETGWAAFF.

The V gene is TRBV14, the J gene TRBJ1-2, with 9 bases fitting TRBD1. The CDR3 contains 15 residues. The junction had 5 bases not matched to a gene; V was cut back by 2 bases and J by 4 bases. CDR1 is SGHDN, CDR2 FVKESK, per germline. In DNA, the CDR3 is TGTGCCAGCAGCCAACCAGGGACAGGGATCTATGGCTACACCTTC. It encodes CASSQPGTGIYGYTF. The whole variable domain, filled in from reference TRBV14 and TRBJ1-2, reads EAGVTQFPSHSVIEKGQTVTLRCDPISGHDNLYWYRRVMGKEIKFLLHFVKESKQDESGMPNNRFLAERTGGTYSTLKVQPAELEDSGVYFCASSQPGTGIYGYTFGSGTRLTVV.

This rearrangement joins TRBV19 to TRBJ2-3, with TRBD1 matching 8 bases. Losses at the gene ends were 6 bases for V and 1 base for J; bases not matched to a gene: 6. The CDR3 contains 15 residues. CDR1 is LNHDA and CDR2 is SQIVND in the germline V gene (reference sequence). The CDR3 sequence is CASREQGVGTDTQYF. The CDR3 region has the DNA TGTGCCAGTAGGGAACAGGGGGTAGGCACAGATACGCAGTATTTT.

The chain joins TRBV5-1 to TRBJ1-2; D possibly corresponds to TRBD1 (5 bases). Germline assignment: CDR1 SGHRS and CDR2 YFSETQ. V dropped 4 bases and J dropped 7 bases, with 17 bases sitting between them. This CDR3 region has 14 residues. The CDR3 region has the DNA TGCGCCAGCAGCCCGGGACTTGAAGGGTTTGGCTACACCTTC. Encoded protein: CASSPGLEGFGYTF.

This rearrangement joins TRBV18 to TRBJ1-1; TRBD1 is a possible D gene (6 bases). The germline V and J ends were trimmed by 6 bases and 0 bases, with 14 bases remaining between them. The germline CDR1 and CDR2 sequences are KGHSH and LQKENI. This CDR3 spans 15 amino acids. The CDR3: CASSNAGVLNTEAFF. The CDR3 DNA follows: TGTGCCAGCTCGAATGCAGGGGTCCTGAACACTGAAGCTTTCTTT.

This chain connects TRBV20-1 to TRBJ2-3, with TRBD1 identical over 8 bases. The length of the CDR3 is 14 residues. J was trimmed by 4 bases and V by 3 bases; bases with no gene match: 6. Looked up from germline, CDR1 is DFQATT and CDR2 is SNEGSKA (reference sequence). The CDR3 spells CSASHRQGPDTQYF. Here the CDR3 DNA reads TGCAGTGCTAGTCATCGACAGGGGCCAGATACGCAGTATTTT.

The genes are TRBV6-5 and TRBJ2-2; D is possibly TRBD2 (5 bases). This CDR3 spans 14 amino acids. Trimming took off 7 bases at V and 2 bases at J, with 11 bases between the two ends. Germline CDR1 reads MNHEY; CDR2 reads SVGAGI. CDR3 sequence (DNA): TGTGCCAGCAAATACGAGGGAAACACCGGGGAGCTGTTTTTT. It is translated as CASKYEGNTGELFF.